This is a list of T cell receptor beta chains from one sample in a study of post-analysis software for immune sequencing data. A single record per CDR3 protein comes from TCRdb applying MiXCR to the PCR reads. In the table there are fewer than 550,000 distinct CDR3 sequences, under 40% of which are singletons. Input material: blood. Source of these receptors: a girl younger than 18 with multiple sclerosis. Each CDR3 is given with its conserved first and last residue. A D gene is named only where the DNA matches it firmly. Clone size is shown for a subset of rows, as once, few, many or a class of expanded clone.

V gene	D gene	clone size	J gene	CDR3 DNA	CDR3 protein
TRBV7-2	.	few	TRBJ2-1	TGTGCCAGCGGGGGGTGGGATGAGCAGTTCTTC	CASGGWDEQFF
TRBV29-1	.	few	TRBJ2-3	TGCAGCGTGCCGCGAAGGGCCCTCACAGATACGCAGTATTTT	CSVPRRALTDTQYF
TRBV5-1	TRBD1	.	TRBJ2-7	TGCGCCAGCAGCTTGCCGACAGGGGACCTCTACGAGCAGTACTTC	CASSLPTGDLYEQYF
TRBV3-1	.	few	TRBJ1-1	TGTGCCAGCAGCCAATATGTGAACACTGAAGCTTTCTTT	CASSQYVNTEAFF
TRBV20-1	.	.	TRBJ1-2	TGCAGTGCCGTTCGCAGGGAAAACTATGGCTACACCTTC	CSAVRRENYGYTF
TRBV2	.	.	TRBJ1-2	TGTGCCAGCAGCGTACTCCTGAACTATGGCTACACCTTC	CASSVLLNYGYTF
TRBV20-1	.	.	TRBJ2-7	TGCAGTGCTAGGGTCCGGGGCTTGCAAGAGACCCGGTACTTC	CSARVRGLQETRYF
TRBV20-1	TRBD1	.	TRBJ1-5	TGCAGTGCTAGGGACGCCGGGACAGGGGTTGGTCAGCCCCAGCATTTT	CSARDAGTGVGQPQHF
TRBV6-2/TRBV6-3	TRBD1	.	TRBJ2-1	TGTGCCAGCAGTCTCAGGGACAGCAGTTTCAATGAGCAGTTCTTC	CASSLRDSSFNEQFF
TRBV5-1	.	.	TRBJ2-7	TGCGCCAGCAGCTTGGATATATCCCTTGGGGAGCAGTACTTC	CASSLDISLGEQYF
TRBV11-1	TRBD1	.	TRBJ2-3	TGTGCCAGCAGCTCGGACAGGCGTGACACAGATACGCAGTATTTT	CASSSDRRDTDTQYF
TRBV7-9	TRBD1	.	TRBJ2-2	TGTGCCAGCAGCTCCGGACAGGGGGAGACCGGGGAGCTGTTTTTT	CASSSGQGETGELFF
TRBV5-1	.	.	TRBJ2-7	TGCGCCAGCAGCTGGGGACGGATGTCCGAGCAGTACTTC	CASSWGRMSEQYF
TRBV25-1	TRBD2	few	TRBJ2-5	TGTGCCAGCAGAATGGGAGGAACTAGCGGGGTTGAGACCCAGTACTTC	CASRMGGTSGVETQYF
TRBV20-1	.	.	TRBJ2-7	TGCAGTGCAGTCGCGGCCGGTTTCTACTCCTACGAGCAGTACTTC	CSAVAAGFYSYEQYF
TRBV12-3/TRBV12-4	.	few	TRBJ1-1	TGTGCCAGCAGTTTCCAGGGGTTGGACACTGAAGCTTTCTTT	CASSFQGLDTEAFF
TRBV5-5	.	.	TRBJ1-5	TGTGCCAGCAGTTTGGCCGGGGGTATAGGTCCCCAGCCCCAGCATTTT	CASSLAGGIGPQPQHF
TRBV7-3	.	.	TRBJ1-4	TGTGCCAGCAGCTTCGGAACTAATGAAAAACTGTTTTTT	CASSFGTNEKLFF
TRBV2	.	.	TRBJ1-2	TGTGCCAGCACCCGACAGGACCTTGGCTACACCTTC	CASTRQDLGYTF
TRBV5-6	TRBD2	.	TRBJ2-3	TGTGCCAGCAGCATGACTAGCGGGGGGGCCACAGATACGCAGTATTTT	CASSMTSGGATDTQYF